This T cell receptor (beta chain) was captured by sequencing in a study of cytomegalovirus exposure and HLA in healthy donors. Overall study results and limits: Analysis performed later showed TCR beta chains linked to HLA being more clonally expanded than equally common others.

Points on this clone: What it recognizes is unknown.

The PCR employed 60 Vbeta primers together with 13 Jbeta primers. Clones were read by immunoSEQ multiplex PCR, and TCRdb kept only the in-frame ones, dropping some. This table has about 160,000 clones, about four fifths appearing once. The CDR3 loop spans 18 amino acids. The V gene's germline CDR1 is LNHDA and CDR2 SQIVND (reference sequence). V shed 5 bases, J shed 3 bases, and the junction held 13 bases outside the gene matches. The chain is built from TRBV19 and TRBJ2-7, with TRBD2 matching over 13 bases. Sample: PBMCs. The sequence derives from a male donor in good health and CMV-seropositive. CDR3: CASSYSTSGRSPDYEQYF. CDR3 nucleotide sequence: TGTGCCAGTAGTTATTCGACTAGCGGGAGGTCCCCTGACTACGAGCAGTACTTC.